The clone carrying this T cell receptor (beta chain) was recorded many times. The sample comes from a study of shared clonotypes between healthy human individuals. The CDR3 has 11 amino acids. CDR1 is MNHEY and CDR2 is SVGAGI in the germline V gene. Trimming shortened V by 9 bases and J by 7 bases, and 12 bases separated the two germline ends. Across several immunoSEQ plates, the genomic DNA of each subset was split evenly. It was on ten immunoSEQ deep assay plates that unsorted PBMC DNA was sequenced. As handled by the study authors: Junction-only sequences without quality scores were provided by ImmunoSEQ, so filtering was different. Generated by immunoSEQ multiplex PCR, the TCRdb table keeps only in-frame clones and is missing some. The V and J calls and clone size come from that table; D and trimming were worked out from the DNA. The sample carries fewer than 650,000 clones, roughly four fifths recorded once.

The gene calls are TRBV6-5 and TRBJ1-2; maybe TRBD1 (5 bases). The TCR comes from a woman aged 40 to 50 in good health. Some clones in this sample may be carry-over from other donors' samples. Material for sequencing was PBMCs. Here the CDR3 reads CASTGGAGYTF. The CDR3 coding sequence is TGTGCCAGTACGGGGGGAGCTGGCTACACCTTC.